This note documents a single T cell receptor (beta chain) sequence. The method was immunoSEQ multiplex PCR; TCRdb's version includes in-frame clones alone and lacks a portion of them. The data contain 210,000 or so clones, less than 85% of them singletons. The ends lost 6 bases at V and 6 bases at J; junction bases unmatched: 8. Germline V gene lookup returns CDR1 MNHEY and CDR2 SVGAGI. The CDR3 runs to 15 residues. The record originates from a study of blood T cell repertoires in COVID-19. The sequence came from a man over 45 who had recovered from COVID-19. The sample consisted of peripheral blood. The V call is TRBV6-5, the J call TRBJ2-2; 9 bases match TRBD2. The CDR3 DNA sequence: TGTGCCAGCAGATCTCCGACTAGCGGTGCCGGGGAGCTGTTTTTT. Translation gives CASRSPTSGAGELFF.